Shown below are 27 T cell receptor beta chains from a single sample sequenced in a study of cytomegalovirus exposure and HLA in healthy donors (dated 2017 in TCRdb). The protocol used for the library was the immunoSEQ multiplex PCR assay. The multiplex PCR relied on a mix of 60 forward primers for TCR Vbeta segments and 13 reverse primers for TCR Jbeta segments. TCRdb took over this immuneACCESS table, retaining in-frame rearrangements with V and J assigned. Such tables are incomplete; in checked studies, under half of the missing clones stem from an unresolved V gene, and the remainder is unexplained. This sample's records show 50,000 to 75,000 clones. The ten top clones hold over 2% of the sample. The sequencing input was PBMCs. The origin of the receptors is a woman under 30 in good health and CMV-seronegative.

The CDR3 spells CASSLEGTQETQYF. CDR3 DNA sequence: TGCGCCAGCAGCTTGGAGGGGACTCAAGAGACCCAGTACTTC. This sequence joins TRBV5-1 and TRBJ2-5; a weak D match, TRBD2 (6 bases). This CDR3 has 14 amino acids. The V end was cut by 0 bases, the J end by 2 bases, with 8 bases between. The germline V gene has CDR1 SGHRS and CDR2 YFSETQ.

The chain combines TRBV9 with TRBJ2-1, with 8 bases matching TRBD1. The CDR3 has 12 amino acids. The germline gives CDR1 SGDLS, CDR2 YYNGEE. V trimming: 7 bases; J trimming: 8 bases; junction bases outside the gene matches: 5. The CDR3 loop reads CASGQGIDEQFF. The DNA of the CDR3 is TGTGCCAGCGGACAGGGTATTGATGAGCAGTTCTTC.

CDR3 sequence: CASIRGGTSGANVLTF. CDR3 bases: TGTGCCAGCATCCGCGGGGGGACCTCTGGGGCCAACGTCCTGACTTTC. The rearrangement joins TRBV6-6 to TRBJ2-6; TRBD2 matches 8 bases. This CDR3 region has 16 residues. From germline, CDR1 is MNHNY and CDR2 SVGAGI (reference sequence). Trimming at V came to 7 bases and at J to 0 bases, leaving 5 bases not matched to a gene.

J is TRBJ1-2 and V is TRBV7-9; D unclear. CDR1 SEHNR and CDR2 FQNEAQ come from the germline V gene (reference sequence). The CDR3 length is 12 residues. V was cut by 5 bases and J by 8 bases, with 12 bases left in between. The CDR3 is CASSPPVGGYTF. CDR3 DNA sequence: TGTGCCAGCAGCCCTCCCGTCGGGGGCTACACCTTC.

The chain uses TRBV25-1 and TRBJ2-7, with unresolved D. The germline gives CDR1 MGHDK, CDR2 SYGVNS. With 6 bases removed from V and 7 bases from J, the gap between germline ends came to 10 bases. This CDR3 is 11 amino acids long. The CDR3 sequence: CASRDWREQYF. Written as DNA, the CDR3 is TGTGCCAGCAGGGATTGGCGGGAGCAGTACTTC.

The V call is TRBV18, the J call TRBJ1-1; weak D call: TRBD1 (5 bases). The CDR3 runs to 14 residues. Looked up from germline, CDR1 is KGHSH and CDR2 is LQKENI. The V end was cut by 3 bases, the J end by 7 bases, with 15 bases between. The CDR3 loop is CASSPRASLFEAFF. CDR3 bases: TGTGCCAGCTCACCCAGGGCGAGTCTCTTTGAAGCTTTCTTT.

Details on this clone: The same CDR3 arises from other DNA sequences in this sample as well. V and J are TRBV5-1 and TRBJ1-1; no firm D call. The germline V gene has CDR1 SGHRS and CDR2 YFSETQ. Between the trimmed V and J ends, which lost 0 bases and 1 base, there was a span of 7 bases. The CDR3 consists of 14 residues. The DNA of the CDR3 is TGCGCCAGCAGCTTGGATCGGGGGAACACTGAAGCTTTCTTT. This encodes CASSLDRGNTEAFF.

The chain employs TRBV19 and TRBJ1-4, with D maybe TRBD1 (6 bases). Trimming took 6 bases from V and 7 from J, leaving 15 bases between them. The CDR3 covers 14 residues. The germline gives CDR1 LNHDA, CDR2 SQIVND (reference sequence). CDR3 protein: CASRDQAGVEKLFF. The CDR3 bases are TGTGCCAGTAGGGATCAGGCAGGGGTTGAAAAACTGTTTTTT.

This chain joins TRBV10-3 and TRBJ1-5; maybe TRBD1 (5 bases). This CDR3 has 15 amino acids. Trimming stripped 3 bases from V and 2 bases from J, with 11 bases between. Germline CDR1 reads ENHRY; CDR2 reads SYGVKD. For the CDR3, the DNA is TGTGCCATCAGTGAAAGGGGATGGCGCAATCAGCCCCAGCATTTT. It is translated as CAISERGWRNQPQHF.

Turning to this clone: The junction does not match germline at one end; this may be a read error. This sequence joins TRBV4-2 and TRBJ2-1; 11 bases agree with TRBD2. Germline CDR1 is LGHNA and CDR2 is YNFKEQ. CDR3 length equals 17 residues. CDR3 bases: TGTGCCAGCAGCCCCCGACTAGCGGGGTCCTCCGACAATGAGCAGTTCTTC. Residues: CASSPRLAGSSDNEQFF.

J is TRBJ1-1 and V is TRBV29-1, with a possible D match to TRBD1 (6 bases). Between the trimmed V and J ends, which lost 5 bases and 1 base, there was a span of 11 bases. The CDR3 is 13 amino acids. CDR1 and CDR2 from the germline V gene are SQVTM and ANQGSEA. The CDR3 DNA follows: TGCAGCGTTTCTGACAGGAGGAACACTGAAGCTTTCTTT. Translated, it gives CSVSDRRNTEAFF.

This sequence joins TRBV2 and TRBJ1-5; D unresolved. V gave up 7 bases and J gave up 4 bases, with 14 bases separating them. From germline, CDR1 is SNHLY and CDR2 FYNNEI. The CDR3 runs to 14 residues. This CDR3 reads CASKLEGQNQPQHF. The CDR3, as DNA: TGTGCCAGCAAGTTAGAGGGCCAGAATCAGCCCCAGCATTTT. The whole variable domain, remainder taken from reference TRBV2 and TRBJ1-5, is EPEVTQTPSHQVTQMGQEVILRCVPISNHLYFYWYRQILGQKVEFLVSFYNNEISEKSEIFDDQFSVERPDGSNFTLKIRSTKLEDSAMYFCASKLEGQNQPQHFGDGTRLSIL.

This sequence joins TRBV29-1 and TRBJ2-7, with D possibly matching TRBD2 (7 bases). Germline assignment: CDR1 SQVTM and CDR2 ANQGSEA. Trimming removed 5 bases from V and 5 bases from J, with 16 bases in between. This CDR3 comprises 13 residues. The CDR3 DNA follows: TGCAGCGTTAACAAGGGGGGGCTGGACGAGCAGTACTTC. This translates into CSVNKGGLDEQYF.

The CDR3: CASSPLTTGGGTEAFF. The CDR3 bases are TGTGCCAGCTCACCCTTAACGACAGGGGGGGGCACTGAAGCTTTCTTT. The rearrangement uses TRBV18 and TRBJ1-1; 9 positions agree with TRBD1. V was pared by 3 bases and J by 4 bases, with 9 bases of the junction left unmatched. Germline V gene sequence: CDR1 KGHSH, CDR2 LQKENI. The CDR3 is made up of 16 amino acids.

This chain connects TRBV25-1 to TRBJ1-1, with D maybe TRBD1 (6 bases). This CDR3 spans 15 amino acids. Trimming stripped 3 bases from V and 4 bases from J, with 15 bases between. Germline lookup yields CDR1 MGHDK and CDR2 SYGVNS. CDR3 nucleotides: TGTGCCAGCAGTGAGAACCTCGGGGGGCGCACTGAAGCTTTCTTT. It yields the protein CASSENLGGRTEAFF.

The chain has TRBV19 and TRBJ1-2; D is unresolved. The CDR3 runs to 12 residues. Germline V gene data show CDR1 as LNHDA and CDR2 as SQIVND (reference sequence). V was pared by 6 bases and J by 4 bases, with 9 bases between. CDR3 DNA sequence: TGTGCCAGTAGAATACCTAGCTATGGCTACACCTTC. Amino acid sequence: CASRIPSYGYTF.

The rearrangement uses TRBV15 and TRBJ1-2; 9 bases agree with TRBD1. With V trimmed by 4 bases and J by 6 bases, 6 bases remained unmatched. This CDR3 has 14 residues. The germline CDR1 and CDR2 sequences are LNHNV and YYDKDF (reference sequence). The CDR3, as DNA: TGTGCCACCAGCAACAGGGGGCATGGTAATGGCTACACCTTC. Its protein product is CATSNRGHGNGYTF.

The CDR3 nucleotides read TGTGCCAGCAGCGTCGACCCTCCTCCCAGCGGGCCGTACAATGAGCAGTTCTTC. Translating gives CASSVDPPPSGPYNEQFF. J is TRBJ2-1 and V is TRBV9; a weak D match, TRBD2 (6 bases). The CDR3 contains 18 residues. The V gene's germline CDR1 is SGDLS and CDR2 YYNGEE. Trimming shortened V by 2 bases and J by 4 bases, and 22 bases separated the two germline ends.

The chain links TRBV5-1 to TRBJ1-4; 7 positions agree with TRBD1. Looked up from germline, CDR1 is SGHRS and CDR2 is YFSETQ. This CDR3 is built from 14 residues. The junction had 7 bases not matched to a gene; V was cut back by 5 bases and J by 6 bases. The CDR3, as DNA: TGCGCCAGCAGACCCACGGGACAGCATGAAAAACTGTTTTTT. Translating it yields CASRPTGQHEKLFF.

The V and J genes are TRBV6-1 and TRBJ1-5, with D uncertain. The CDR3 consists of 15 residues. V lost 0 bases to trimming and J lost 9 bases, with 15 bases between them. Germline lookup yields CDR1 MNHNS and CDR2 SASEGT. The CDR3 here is CASSEAVLVDRPQHF. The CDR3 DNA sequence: TGTGCCAGCAGTGAAGCGGTTCTGGTCGATAGGCCCCAGCATTTT.

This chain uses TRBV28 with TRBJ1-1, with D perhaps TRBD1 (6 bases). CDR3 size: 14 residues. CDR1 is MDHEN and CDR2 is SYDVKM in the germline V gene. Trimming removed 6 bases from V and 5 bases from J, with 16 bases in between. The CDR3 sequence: CASRIEQGPTEAFF. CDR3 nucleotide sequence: TGTGCCAGCAGAATCGAACAGGGACCAACTGAAGCTTTCTTT.

The CDR3 is CASSGRDRAKSSGNTIYF. CDR3 DNA sequence: TGTGCCAGCAGCGGCCGGGACAGGGCAAAGAGCTCTGGAAACACCATATATTTT. The rearrangement uses TRBV7-2 and TRBJ1-3, with 9 nucleotides matching TRBD1. The germline CDR1 and CDR2 sequences are SGHTA and FQGNSA. The CDR3 sequence is 18 residues long. The junction had 11 bases not matched to a gene; V was cut back by 5 bases and J by 0 bases.

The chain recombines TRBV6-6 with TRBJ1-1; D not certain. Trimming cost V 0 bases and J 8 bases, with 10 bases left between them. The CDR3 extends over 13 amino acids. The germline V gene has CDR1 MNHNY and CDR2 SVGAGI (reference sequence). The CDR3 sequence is CASSYSNGQEAFF. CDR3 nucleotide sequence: TGTGCCAGCAGTTACTCGAATGGGCAAGAAGCTTTCTTT.

The CDR3 DNA reads as TGCGCCAGCAGCTTGGAACCCGTTAGCCAGAATGAAAAACTGTTTTTT. The encoded protein is CASSLEPVSQNEKLFF. The J gene is TRBJ1-4, the V gene TRBV5-1; D is unclear. V gave up 0 bases and J gave up 5 bases, with 14 bases separating them. Germline CDR1 is SGHRS and CDR2 is YFSETQ. This CDR3 spans 16 amino acids.

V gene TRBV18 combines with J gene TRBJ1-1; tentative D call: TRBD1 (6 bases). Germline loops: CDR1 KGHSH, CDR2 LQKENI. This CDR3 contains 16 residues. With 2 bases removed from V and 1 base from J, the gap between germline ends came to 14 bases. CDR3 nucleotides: TGTGCCAGCTCACCATTGGGCAGGGGACCGAACACTGAAGCTTTCTTT. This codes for CASSPLGRGPNTEAFF.

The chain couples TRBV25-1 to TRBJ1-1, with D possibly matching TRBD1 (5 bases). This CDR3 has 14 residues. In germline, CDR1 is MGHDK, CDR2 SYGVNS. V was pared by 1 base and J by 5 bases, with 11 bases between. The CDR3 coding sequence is TGTGCCAGCAGTGAATGGCAGGGTAATACTGAAGCTTTCTTT. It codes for CASSEWQGNTEAFF.

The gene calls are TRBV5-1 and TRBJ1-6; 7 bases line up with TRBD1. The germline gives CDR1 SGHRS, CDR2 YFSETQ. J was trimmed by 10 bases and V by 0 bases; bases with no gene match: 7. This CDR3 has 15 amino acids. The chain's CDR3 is CASSLAGTVYSPLHF. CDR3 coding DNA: TGCGCCAGCAGCTTGGCCGGGACAGTTTACTCACCCCTCCACTTT.